Following are 30 T cell receptor beta chains from one sample sequenced in a study of Ad26.COV2.S vaccination and SARS-CoV-2 variants. Profiling relied on immunoSEQ multiplex PCR, and the TCRdb table lists in-frame clones only, not all of them. The sample contains about 320,000 clones, approximately 86% of which appear only once. Treatment reported: some 19 received Ad26.COV2.S at low or high dose, single or two shots; roughly 5 received placebo; per-sample allocation not given. Collection of samples fell on day 63 after the first vaccine or placebo injection. Sequencing used peripheral blood, obtained in a trial of Ad26.COV2.S vaccine versus placebo. These receptors were obtained from a person between 18 and 59 years old who received the Ad26.COV2.S COVID-19 vaccine or a placebo.

The J gene is TRBJ2-1, the V gene TRBV9; 13 positions agree with TRBD2. CDR1 and CDR2 (germline): SGDLS, YYNGEE. This CDR3 is built from 16 residues. The ends lost 3 bases at V and 4 bases at J; junction bases unmatched: 4. CDR3 coding DNA: TGTGCCAGCAGCGAACGGACTAGCGGGGGATACAATGAGCAGTTCTTC. This gives the protein CASSERTSGGYNEQFF.

The chain carries TRBV29-1 and TRBJ2-1, with 12 bases that match TRBD2. The CDR3 is 15 amino acids. The germline V gene has CDR1 SQVTM and CDR2 ANQGSEA. J was trimmed by 9 bases and V by 6 bases; bases with no gene match: 12. Here the CDR3 reads CSVTRLAGGPGEQFF. CDR3 nucleotides: TGCAGCGTCACTCGGCTAGCGGGGGGGCCGGGTGAGCAGTTCTTC.

Only a few counts were recorded for this clone. The V gene is TRBV7-2, the J gene TRBJ1-1; D gene ambiguous. Germline V CDR1 and CDR2: SGHTA, FQGNSA. The V end lost 4 bases, the J end lost 5 bases, and 17 bases lay between the germline ends. The CDR3 has 15 residues. This CDR3 reads CASSSGWSTVTEAFF. The CDR3 DNA reads TGTGCCAGCAGCTCAGGTTGGTCAACAGTTACTGAAGCTTTCTTT.

About this clone itself: This sample also contains other DNA sequences that code for the same CDR3. The chain combines TRBV5-4 with TRBJ1-1, with TRBD1 identical over 10 bases. Losses at the gene ends were 5 bases for V and 5 bases for J; bases not matched to a gene: 9. CDR1 is SGHNT, CDR2 YYREEE, per germline (reference sequence). The CDR3 is 15 residues long. The CDR3 sequence: CASRSDGTGDTEAFF. The DNA for the CDR3 is TGTGCCAGCAGGTCCGACGGGACAGGGGATACTGAAGCTTTCTTT.

The V and J genes are TRBV4-3 and TRBJ2-3; no firm D call. Germline CDR1 is LGHNA and CDR2 is YSLEER. Trimming took off 0 bases at V and 5 bases at J, with 12 bases between the two ends. The CDR3 runs 15 residues. CDR3 residues: CASSQDGVPRDTQYF. CDR3 in DNA: TGCGCCAGCAGCCAAGATGGGGTCCCCCGAGATACGCAGTATTTT.

The chain combines TRBV5-1 with TRBJ1-3; D possibly corresponds to TRBD1 (5 bases). The CDR3 sequence is 16 residues long. The germline V gene encodes CDR1 SGHRS and CDR2 YFSETQ. V lost 4 bases and J lost 4, with 18 bases in between. The CDR3 DNA reads TGCGCCAGCAGCCCAACGTCAGGGCTTAGCGGAAACACCATATATTTT. Amino acids: CASSPTSGLSGNTIYF.

This chain joins TRBV6-6 and TRBJ1-2; no clear D. CDR1 is MNHNY, CDR2 SVGAGI, per germline (reference sequence). The germline V and J ends were trimmed by 3 bases and 5 bases, with 13 bases remaining between them. The CDR3 sequence is 14 residues long. CDR3 region: CASSYRTAGYGYTF. Written as DNA, the CDR3 is TGTGCCAGCAGTTATAGGACTGCCGGTTATGGCTACACCTTC.

As concerns this clone: The identical CDR3 is also encoded by other nucleotide sequences in the sample. The gene calls are TRBV9 and TRBJ2-5; possibly TRBD2 for D (5 bases). V shed 3 bases and J shed 2 bases, with 11 bases lying between them. Germline V gives CDR1 SGDLS, CDR2 YYNGEE. This CDR3 region has 14 residues. The CDR3 nucleotides read TGTGCCAGCAGCGCCCGGGGATTGCAAGAGACCCAGTACTTC. Translated: CASSARGLQETQYF.

The V call is TRBV10-3, the J call TRBJ2-3; no firm D call. The CDR3 covers 16 residues. V was shortened by 6 bases and J by 1 base, with 17 bases between the two germline ends. Per the germline V gene, CDR1 is ENHRY and CDR2 is SYGVKD. The DNA of the CDR3 is TGTGCCATCAGGCCCAACCTCTTCCCGGGCACAGATACGCAGTATTTT. Translation gives CAIRPNLFPGTDTQYF.

The genes are TRBV6-1 and TRBJ2-1; TRBD1 matches at 10 bases. Germline assignment: CDR1 MNHNS and CDR2 SASEGT. The CDR3 loop spans 19 amino acids. V lost 0 bases, J lost 0 bases, and 8 bases stayed unmatched. CDR3 sequence reads: CASSEAGRGQGGSYNEQFF. The CDR3 DNA sequence: TGTGCCAGCAGTGAAGCCGGGCGAGGACAGGGGGGCTCCTACAATGAGCAGTTCTTC.

The V gene is TRBV25-1, the J gene TRBJ2-3, with 8 bases fitting TRBD1. CDR3 length: 16 residues. Germline CDR1 and CDR2: MGHDK and SYGVNS. Unmatched junction bases numbered 5, after V lost 1 base and J lost 2 bases. Here the CDR3 DNA reads TGTGCCAGCAGTGAATTCGTCAGGGGGCCCACAGATACGCAGTATTTT. Translating gives CASSEFVRGPTDTQYF.

The V call is TRBV18, the J call TRBJ2-3; D gene uncertain. Trimming stripped 2 bases from V and 0 bases from J, with 6 bases between. The CDR3 is 14 residues long. The germline V gene encodes CDR1 KGHSH and CDR2 LQKENI. The CDR3 reads CASSPALSTDTQYF. The CDR3 DNA reads TGTGCCAGCTCACCAGCCCTTAGCACAGATACGCAGTATTTT.

The V and J genes are TRBV5-4 and TRBJ2-1, with D perhaps given as TRBD1 or TRBD2 (5 bases each). This CDR3 comprises 14 residues. The germline CDR1 and CDR2 sequences are SGHNT and YYREEE (reference sequence). V dropped 0 bases and J dropped 8 bases, with 12 bases sitting between them. The CDR3 DNA reads as TGTGCCAGCAGCTTGGAATCGGGGCGGGATGAGCAGTTCTTC. As protein: CASSLESGRDEQFF.

This clone occurred a few times. The V gene is TRBV6-5, the J gene TRBJ1-6; weak D call: TRBD1 (6 bases). The CDR3 loop spans 15 amino acids. Per the germline V gene, CDR1 is MNHEY and CDR2 is SVGAGI. Trimming took off 5 bases at V and 9 bases at J, with 17 bases between the two ends. The CDR3 here is CASSTAGDSGSPLHF. The DNA for the CDR3 is TGTGCCAGCAGTACGGCAGGGGATTCAGGTTCACCCCTCCACTTT.

This CDR3 is CASSQDTPGGNTEAFF. The CDR3 coding sequence is TGTGCCAGCAGCCAAGATACCCCGGGGGGAAACACTGAAGCTTTCTTT. The chain has TRBV3-1 (or the pseudogene TRBV3-2) and TRBJ1-1; a possible D gene is TRBD1 (5 bases). V shed 0 bases and J shed 2 bases, with 13 bases lying between them. The CDR3 is 16 residues long. Per the germline V gene, CDR1 is LGHDT and CDR2 is YNNKEL (reference sequence).

In nucleotides, the CDR3 is TGTGCCTGGAGTGGGGGTTATAATTCACCCCTCCACTTT. It is translated as CAWSGGYNSPLHF. The rearrangement links TRBV30 to TRBJ1-6; no firm D call. From germline, CDR1 is GTSNPN and CDR2 SVGIG (reference sequence). The CDR3 is 13 residues long. V was trimmed by 1 base and J by 4 bases, leaving 5 bases between them.

The chain links TRBV7-5 to TRBJ2-3. TRBV7-5 is labeled a pseudogene. The CDR3 length is 14 residues. This CDR3 is CVRSASARTDTQYF. Written as DNA, the CDR3 is TGTGTCAGAAGCGCCTCTGCCCGCACAGATACGCAGTATTTT.

This clone occurred a few times. The rearrangement joins TRBV6-6 to TRBJ1-4; possibly TRBD1 for D (5 bases). The germline V gene encodes CDR1 MNHNY and CDR2 SVGAGI (reference sequence). The length of the CDR3 is 15 residues. Trimming stripped 2 bases from V and 0 bases from J, with 7 bases between. This chain's CDR3 is CASSYTGATNEKLFF. The DNA for the CDR3 is TGTGCCAGCAGTTACACAGGAGCAACTAATGAAAAACTGTTTTTT.

This clone was recorded once. J is TRBJ2-5 and V is TRBV21-1; TRBD1 was called by the table and not checked on the DNA. TRBV21-1 is termed a pseudogene. The CDR3 is 16 residues long. The CDR3 is CASSGRGEGAEETQYF. The CDR3 region has the DNA TGTGCCAGCAGCGGCAGAGGCGAGGGGGCAGAAGAGACCCAGTACTTC.

The rearrangement uses TRBV2 and TRBJ2-1; TRBD1 matches 7 bases. This CDR3 is built from 16 residues. V was clipped by 3 bases and J by 3 bases; unmatched bases: 8. Germline CDR1 reads SNHLY; CDR2 reads FYNNEI. As DNA, the CDR3 is TGTGCCAGCAGTGATGGGGACAGTCTACTCTACAATGAGCAGTTCTTC. Translation: CASSDGDSLLYNEQFF.

The chain has TRBV30 and TRBJ2-7, with 10 bases matching TRBD1. This CDR3 is built from 14 residues. V shed 5 bases and J 0 bases; nucleotides not matched to a gene: 4. Germline-derived CDR1 and CDR2 are GTSNPN and SVGIG (reference sequence). CDR3 nucleotide sequence: TGTGCCTGGCAGACAGGGGGCAGCTCCTACGAGCAGTACTTC. Translation gives CAWQTGGSSYEQYF.

The chain carries TRBV29-1 and TRBJ1-2; 7 positions agree with TRBD1. The CDR3 is 13 residues long. Germline CDR1 reads SQVTM; CDR2 reads ANQGSEA. V shed 5 bases and J 8 bases; nucleotides not matched to a gene: 11. Here the CDR3 reads CSVKGQFRGGYTF. As DNA, the CDR3 is TGCAGCGTTAAGGGACAGTTTAGAGGAGGCTACACCTTC.

CDR3 in DNA: TGTGCCAGCAGCTTAGCGCCAGAGAGCGCTTATGGCTACACCTTC. It is translated as CASSLAPESAYGYTF. The chain joins TRBV7-6 to TRBJ1-2; D call uncertain. V lost 0 bases and J lost 5, with 13 bases in between. CDR1 and CDR2 from the germline V gene are SGHVS and FNYEAQ. This CDR3 is built from 15 residues.

The rearrangement links TRBV19 to TRBJ1-5; D gene ambiguous. V dropped 1 base and J dropped 3 bases, with 10 bases sitting between them. Germline CDR1 and CDR2: LNHDA and SQIVND (reference sequence). The CDR3 is made up of 15 amino acids. CDR3 sequence reads: CASSIGSGNNQPQHF. Written as DNA, the CDR3 is TGTGCCAGTAGTATAGGATCGGGCAACAATCAGCCCCAGCATTTT.

The J gene is TRBJ2-7, the V gene TRBV2, with a possible D match to TRBD1 (6 bases). The CDR3 is 14 residues long. V lost 1 base, J lost 2 bases, and 9 bases lay in between. CDR1 is SNHLY, CDR2 FYNNEI, per germline. The chain's CDR3 is CASSEGTVTYEQYF. CDR3 DNA: TGTGCCAGCAGTGAAGGGACAGTTACCTACGAGCAGTACTTC. The complete variable domain, with remaining parts taken from reference TRBV2 and TRBJ2-7, reads EPEVTQTPSHQVTQMGQEVILRCVPISNHLYFYWYRQILGQKVEFLVSFYNNEISEKSEIFDDQFSVERPDGSNFTLKIRSTKLEDSAMYFCASSEGTVTYEQYFGPGTRLTVT.

This clone has just a few counts. The chain links TRBV18 to TRBJ2-7; 9 bases match TRBD1. The length of the CDR3 is 14 residues. The V segment lost 8 bases and the J segment 3 bases; nucleotides outside the gene matches: 8. Germline V gene lookup returns CDR1 KGHSH and CDR2 LQKENI. The CDR3 spells CASRRTGAVYEQYF. CDR3 nucleotides: TGTGCCAGCCGGCGGACAGGGGCCGTCTACGAGCAGTACTTC.

This clone is a singleton in its sample. V usage is TRBV6-2 or TRBV6-3 and J usage is TRBJ1-2; 9 bases line up with TRBD1. CDR1 and CDR2 (germline): MNHEY, SVGEGT. The CDR3 covers 16 residues. Unmatched junction bases numbered 11, after V lost 5 bases and J lost 4 bases. The CDR3 nucleotides are TGTGCCAGCAGTGCCCCGGACAGGGGAGGATTCTATGGCTACACCTTC. As protein: CASSAPDRGGFYGYTF.

CDR3 bases: TGCAGCGTTGAAAGTCTGGGAGGCTACACCTTC. It encodes CSVESLGGYTF. The V call is TRBV29-1, the J call TRBJ1-2; no reliable D call. The ends were cut back, 2 bases at V and 8 bases at J, with 9 bases in the middle. CDR1 SQVTM and CDR2 ANQGSEA come from the germline V gene. The CDR3 runs to 11 residues.

The rearrangement joins TRBV7-2 to TRBJ2-2; TRBD1 matches 7 bases. Germline trimming cut 6 bases from V and 4 bases from J; bases unmatched to any gene: 14. The germline V gene has CDR1 SGHTA and CDR2 FQGNSA. This CDR3 contains 17 residues. The CDR3 loop is CASSSYRQGVGTGELFF. CDR3 nucleotides: TGTGCCAGCAGTTCCTATCGGCAGGGGGTAGGCACCGGGGAGCTGTTTTTT.

The rearrangement links TRBV2 to TRBJ1-2; D is possibly TRBD1 (6 bases). Germline CDR1 SNHLY, CDR2 FYNNEI. This CDR3 comprises 16 residues. With 1 base removed from V and 2 bases from J, the gap between germline ends came to 14 bases. CDR3 DNA: TGTGCCAGCAGTGAAGATACAGGGAGGAGGAACTATGGCTACACCTTC. Its translation is CASSEDTGRRNYGYTF. Full variable domain (remainder filled in from reference TRBV2 and TRBJ1-2): EPEVTQTPSHQVTQMGQEVILRCVPISNHLYFYWYRQILGQKVEFLVSFYNNEISEKSEIFDDQFSVERPDGSNFTLKIRSTKLEDSAMYFCASSEDTGRRNYGYTFGSGTRLTVV.